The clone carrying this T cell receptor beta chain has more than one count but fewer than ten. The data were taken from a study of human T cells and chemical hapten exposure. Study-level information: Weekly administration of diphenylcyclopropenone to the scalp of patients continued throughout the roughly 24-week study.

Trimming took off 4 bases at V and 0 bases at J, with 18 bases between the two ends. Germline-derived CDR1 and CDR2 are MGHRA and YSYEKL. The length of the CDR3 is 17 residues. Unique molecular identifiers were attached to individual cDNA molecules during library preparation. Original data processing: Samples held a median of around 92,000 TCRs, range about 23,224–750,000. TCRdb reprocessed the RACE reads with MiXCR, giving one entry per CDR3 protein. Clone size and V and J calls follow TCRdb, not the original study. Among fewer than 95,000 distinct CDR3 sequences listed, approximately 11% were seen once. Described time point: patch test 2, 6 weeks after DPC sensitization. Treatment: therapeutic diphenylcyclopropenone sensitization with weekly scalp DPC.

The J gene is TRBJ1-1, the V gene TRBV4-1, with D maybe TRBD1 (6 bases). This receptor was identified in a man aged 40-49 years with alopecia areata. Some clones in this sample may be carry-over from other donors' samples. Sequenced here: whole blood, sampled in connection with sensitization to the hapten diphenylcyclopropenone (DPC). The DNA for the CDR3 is TGCGCCAGCAGCCGAATAATCAGGCAGGGGATGAACACTGAAGCTTTCTTT. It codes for CASSRIIRQGMNTEAFF.